This T cell receptor (beta chain) came from a study of blood T cell repertoires in COVID-19. Study background: The samples span acute and convalescent COVID-19 from the United States, Italy and Spain. T cells, B-cell-depleted T cells, or PBMCs provided the cDNA or gDNA that served as material.

Original processing methods: Estimated nucleated cell counts came from reference gene primer amplification. Sequencing used immunoSEQ multiplex PCR; TCRdb keeps in-frame clones, though not all of them. The V and J calls and clone size come from that table; D and trimming were worked out from the DNA. The sample lists nearly 95,000 clones; more than 70% were seen once. This clone was counted between two and nine times. V lost 3 bases and J 1 base, leaving 11 bases between the germline ends. Germline CDR1 SGHNT, CDR2 YYREEE (reference sequence). The CDR3 covers 14 residues. V is TRBV5-4 and J is TRBJ2-7; TRBD1 is a possible D gene (6 bases). Source material: peripheral blood. The receptor was derived from a human donor with acute or convalescent COVID-19. The donor label of this sample is uncertain. This CDR3 is CASSSQGLSYEQYF. DNA for the CDR3: TGTGCCAGCAGCTCCCAGGGGTTGTCCTACGAGCAGTACTTC.